The clone carrying this T cell receptor beta chain has only a few counts. Assay used: immunoSEQ multiplex PCR; TCRdb lists only in-frame clones, some missing. This repertoire shows under 130,000 clones, 86% found once; its top ten account for approximately 4%. The sample originates from a study of cytomegalovirus exposure and HLA in healthy donors. Germline V gene data show CDR1 as SNHLY and CDR2 as FYNNEI. V shed 7 bases and J shed 0 bases, with 14 bases lying between them. This CDR3 has 15 residues. The source of this sequence is a woman aged 18-30 years in good health and CMV-seropositive. The rearrangement joins TRBV2 to TRBJ2-3; D is possibly TRBD2 (6 bases). Material: PBMCs. CDR3 in amino acids: CASNNLAVSTDTQYF. The CDR3 DNA reads as TGTGCCAGCAATAACTTAGCGGTTAGCACAGATACGCAGTATTTT.